This T cell receptor (beta chain) stems from a study of regulatory T cells in long-lasting Graves disease. Arm-PCR of CDR3 regions with iRepertoire HTBI primers generated TCR beta libraries. TCRdb analysed the multiplex PCR reads with MiXCR anew, one entry per CDR3 protein. This table has 400,000 to 500,000 distinct CDR3 sequences, under 25% appearing once. Deletions cut 5 bases from V and 2 bases from J, with 10 bases between. Germline CDR1 MNHNS, CDR2 SASEGT. CDR3 size: 14 residues. The sample holds a few counts of this clonotype. Regarding time point: persistent/refractory GD, antithyroid drugs over 5 years with positive TRAb. There was RNA extracted from PBMCs, and the TCR library was made from it. Clinicians diagnosed Graves' disease using American Thyroid Association guidelines.

The source of this sequence is a female donor with Graves disease. The sample consisted of peripheral blood mononuclear cells (PBMCs), taken when the disease was refractory, from a patient treated with antithyroid drugs. The J gene is TRBJ2-1, the V gene TRBV6-1; tentative D call: TRBD1 (6 bases). The CDR3 sequence is CASSPRQAYNEQFF. CDR3 bases: TGTGCCAGCAGTCCTAGACAGGCCTACAATGAGCAGTTCTTC.